The 29 T cell receptor beta chains in this list originate from one sample, sequenced in a study of cytomegalovirus exposure and HLA in healthy donors. The repertoire was sequenced with immunoSEQ multiplex PCR; TCRdb's copy has only in-frame clones and lacks some. Among about 110,000 clones listed, nearly 97% were seen once. Sequenced: PBMCs. Every receptor here comes from a woman aged 18-29 years in good health and CMV-seronegative.

The CDR3 is CASSLIVRGYGYTF. The CDR3, as DNA: TGTGCCAGCAGCTTAATCGTCAGGGGCTATGGCTACACCTTC. The chain links TRBV7-2 to TRBJ1-2; tentative D call: TRBD1 (6 bases). Trimming cost V 2 bases and J 4 bases, with 11 bases left between them. Germline V gene data show CDR1 as SGHTA and CDR2 as FQGNSA. This CDR3 is 14 amino acids long.

This clone was counted once. V usage is TRBV4-1 and J usage is TRBJ2-2; TRBD1 matches 8 bases. The junction had 2 bases not matched to a gene; V was cut back by 5 bases and J by 0 bases. Looked up from germline, CDR1 is MGHRA and CDR2 is YSYEKL. The CDR3 extends over 15 amino acids. CDR3 protein: CASSWGQANTGELFF. CDR3 nucleotides: TGCGCCAGCAGCTGGGGACAGGCGAACACCGGGGAGCTGTTTTTT.

The J gene is TRBJ1-1, the V gene TRBV23-1, with 9 bases identical to TRBD1. TRBV23-1 is an open reading frame whose function is uncertain. Losses at the gene ends were 0 bases for V and 4 bases for J; bases not matched to a gene: 6. The CDR3 has 16 residues. CDR3: CASSQSRGQGRTEAFF. The CDR3 DNA reads as TGCGCCAGCAGTCAATCGCGCGGACAGGGGCGCACTGAAGCTTTCTTT.

The chain employs TRBV7-9 and TRBJ1-2; 8 bases map to TRBD1. The germline CDR1 and CDR2 sequences are SEHNR and FQNEAQ (reference sequence). V gave up 5 bases and J gave up 4 bases; unmatched junction bases: 9. This CDR3 comprises 15 residues. CDR3 in DNA: TGTGCCAGCAGCCCTGGACAGGGTATTAGCTATGGCTACACCTTC. Amino acids: CASSPGQGISYGYTF. The full variable domain, its missing parts supplied by reference TRBV7-9 and TRBJ1-2, is DTGVSQNPRHKITKRGQNVTFRCDPISEHNRLYWYRQTLGQGPEFLTYFQNEAQLEKSRLLSDRFSAERPKGSFSTLEIQRTEQGDSAMYLCASSPGQGISYGYTFGSGTRLTVV.

The chain joins TRBV4-3 to TRBJ2-1; 7 nucleotides agree with TRBD1. CDR1 is LGHNA, CDR2 YSLEER, per germline. J gave up 15 bases and V 1 base, and 6 bases lay outside the gene matches. The CDR3 extends over 12 amino acids. For the CDR3, the DNA is TGCGCCAGCAGCCAAGCAAGGACAGGCCCGTTCTTC. This encodes CASSQARTGPFF.

The chain recombines TRBV28 with TRBJ2-7; TRBD1 aligns across 10 bases. The CDR3 sequence is 12 residues long. Germline-derived CDR1 and CDR2 are MDHEN and SYDVKM. V shed 3 bases, J shed 11 bases, and the junction held 4 bases outside the gene matches. The DNA for the CDR3 is TGTGCCAGCAGTTTCCTCGGGACAGGGGAGTACTTC. Amino acid sequence: CASSFLGTGEYF.

This chain links TRBV10-3 with TRBJ2-5; no reliable D call. This CDR3 has 15 residues. Trimming took 2 bases from V and 4 from J, leaving 14 bases between them. The germline gives CDR1 ENHRY, CDR2 SYGVKD. In nucleotides, the CDR3 is TGTGCCATCAGTGAGCCCGACCTCCAGGCAGAGACCCAGTACTTC. As protein: CAISEPDLQAETQYF.

The chain carries TRBV4-1 and TRBJ2-1, with 11 bases that match TRBD2. The CDR3 totals 18 residues. Germline V gene sequence: CDR1 MGHRA, CDR2 YSYEKL. V dropped 3 bases and J dropped 5; count of bases not matched to a gene: 12. CDR3 loop: CASSHTHGGLAGNNEQFF. The DNA for the CDR3 is TGCGCCAGCAGCCACACTCACGGAGGACTAGCGGGTAACAATGAGCAGTTCTTC.

This clone was seen a handful of times. V gene TRBV2 combines with J gene TRBJ1-1; TRBD1 aligns across 7 bases. The trim removed 4 bases at V and 11 bases at J, leaving 7 bases unmatched. Germline values: CDR1 SNHLY, CDR2 FYNNEI. The CDR3 runs 12 residues. The CDR3 sequence: CASSGDSRSAFF. The CDR3 DNA follows: TGTGCCAGCAGTGGGGACAGTCGATCGGCTTTCTTT.

The chain has TRBV14 and TRBJ2-7; a possible D gene is TRBD2 (6 bases). Germline-derived CDR1 and CDR2 are SGHDN and FVKESK. Trimming shortened V by 2 bases and J by 4 bases, and 15 bases separated the two germline ends. CDR3 length equals 15 residues. The CDR3 loop reads CASSQPGREFYEQYF. The CDR3 DNA reads TGTGCCAGCAGCCAACCGGGACGGGAGTTTTACGAGCAGTACTTC.

Written as DNA, the CDR3 is TGCGCCAGCAGTGGGACTAGCGGACAAGATACGCAGTATTTT. The encoded protein is CASSGTSGQDTQYF. The chain is built from TRBV10-1 and TRBJ2-3; 10 bases are shared with TRBD2. The CDR3 runs to 14 residues. Germline CDR1 is WNHNN and CDR2 is SYGVQD (reference sequence). V shed 4 bases and J 5 bases; nucleotides not matched to a gene: 3.

The rearrangement joins TRBV15 to TRBJ2-5; 7 bases are a match to TRBD1. This CDR3 has 16 amino acids. CDR1 is LNHNV, CDR2 YYDKDF, per germline (reference sequence). Trimming took 3 bases from V and 4 from J; bases not matched to a gene: 11. CDR3 coding DNA: TGTGCCACCAGCAGCCGGGCTCCGACAGGGCTAGAGACCCAGTACTTC. It encodes CATSSRAPTGLETQYF. The entire variable domain, with the rest obtained from reference TRBV15 and TRBJ2-5, is as follows: DAMVIQNPRYQVTQFGKPVTLSCSQTLNHNVMYWYQQKSSQAPKLLFHYYDKDFNNEADTPDNFQSRRPNTSFCFLDIRSPGLGDTAMYLCATSSRAPTGLETQYFGPGTRLLVL.

With regard to this clone: Other nucleotide sequences in the sample specify the same CDR3. V and J are TRBV27 and TRBJ2-3; 11 bases match TRBD2. The CDR3 contains 16 residues. V shed 6 bases and J 2 bases; nucleotides not matched to a gene: 7. Germline V gene sequence: CDR1 MNHEY, CDR2 SMNVEV (reference sequence). The CDR3 DNA follows: TGTGCCAGCAGCCAAGGACTAGCGGGTACCACAGATACGCAGTATTTT. It translates to CASSQGLAGTTDTQYF.

This rearrangement joins TRBV2 to TRBJ1-2, with D unresolved. Trimming stripped 6 bases from V and 1 base from J, with 12 bases between. Per germline, CDR1 SNHLY and CDR2 FYNNEI. CDR3 length equals 14 residues. As DNA, the CDR3 is TGTGCCAGCAGGAGGGAACCGATTAACTATGGCTACACCTTC. It specifies CASRREPINYGYTF.

This clone was counted a single time. This chain uses TRBV10-1 with TRBJ1-1; 8 nucleotides line up with TRBD1. In germline, CDR1 is WNHNN, CDR2 SYGVQD (reference sequence). CDR3 length: 17 residues. The ends lost 2 bases at V and 0 bases at J; junction bases unmatched: 8. DNA of the CDR3: TGCGCCAGCAGTGAGCTCGTCCCGGGACAGGTGAACACTGAAGCTTTCTTT. Translated, it gives CASSELVPGQVNTEAFF.

This clone was picked up one time. V and J are TRBV28 and TRBJ2-7; 9 bases align to TRBD1. This CDR3 region has 15 residues. V shed 4 bases and J 4 bases; nucleotides not matched to a gene: 8. Germline values: CDR1 MDHEN, CDR2 SYDVKM. This CDR3 is CASSSVDRGIYEQYF. For the CDR3, the DNA is TGTGCCAGCAGTTCGGTTGACAGGGGGATTTACGAGCAGTACTTC.

This sequence joins TRBV7-6 and TRBJ2-5; 10 bases map to TRBD2. The CDR3 has 16 residues. From germline, CDR1 is SGHVS and CDR2 FNYEAQ. Trimming took 1 base from V and 5 from J; bases not matched to a gene: 7. This chain's CDR3 is CASSLGIAGGVETQYF. The CDR3, as DNA: TGTGCCAGCAGCTTAGGCATAGCGGGGGGCGTGGAGACCCAGTACTTC.

This chain joins TRBV4-3 and TRBJ1-1; D may be TRBD1 (6 bases). Looked up from germline, CDR1 is LGHNA and CDR2 is YSLEER. Trimming shortened V by 0 bases and J by 4 bases, and 12 bases separated the two germline ends. The CDR3 has 15 amino acids. The CDR3 spells CASSQESGVGTEAFF. CDR3 coding DNA: TGCGCCAGCAGCCAAGAGTCAGGGGTCGGCACTGAAGCTTTCTTT.

The CDR3 DNA is TGTGCCAGCGGGGGACAGGGCTATGGCTACACCTTC. Translating gives CASGGQGYGYTF. This chain connects TRBV28 to TRBJ1-2; TRBD1 matches at 9 bases. CDR3 length: 12 residues. J lost 4 bases, V lost 8 bases, and 2 bases had no gene match. Germline V gives CDR1 MDHEN, CDR2 SYDVKM.

In this sample, this clone turned up once. This chain connects TRBV4-2 to TRBJ1-5; D might be TRBD1 (6 bases). Germline loops: CDR1 LGHNA, CDR2 YNFKEQ. With 1 base removed from V and 3 bases from J, the gap between germline ends came to 16 bases. This CDR3 contains 17 residues. CDR3 amino acids: CASSQGRSGVNNQPQHF. As DNA, the CDR3 is TGTGCCAGCAGCCAAGGACGTTCAGGGGTAAACAATCAGCCCCAGCATTTT.

The DNA for the CDR3 is TGTGCCAGCCACGGGACTCAAGGAAACACCATATATTTT. Translating gives CASHGTQGNTIYF. V gene TRBV18 combines with J gene TRBJ1-3, with D possibly TRBD1 on 5 matching bases. Germline loops: CDR1 KGHSH, CDR2 LQKENI. The length of the CDR3 is 13 residues. Trimming cost V 8 bases and J 4 bases, with 12 bases left between them.

The chain joins TRBV6-1 to TRBJ1-6; D gene uncertain. The CDR3 totals 15 residues. V was trimmed by 4 bases and J by 9 bases, leaving 16 bases between them. The germline V gene has CDR1 MNHNS and CDR2 SASEGT. The CDR3 DNA is TGTGCCAGCAGTGTCGAGAGAATTATTGGTTCACCCCTCCACTTT. As protein: CASSVERIIGSPLHF.

The V and J genes are TRBV9 and TRBJ2-1; 14 bases align to TRBD2. The V gene's germline CDR1 is SGDLS and CDR2 YYNGEE. J gave up 5 bases and V 0 bases, and 1 base lay outside the gene matches. The CDR3 contains 16 residues. The CDR3, as DNA: TGTGCCAGCAGCGTAGGGACTAGCGGGGGGAACAATGAGCAGTTCTTC. Protein sequence: CASSVGTSGGNNEQFF.

The V call is TRBV6-6, the J call TRBJ1-1, with a tentative D call TRBD1 (6 bases). CDR1 and CDR2 from the germline V gene are MNHNY and SVGAGI (reference sequence). V lost 2 bases to trimming and J lost 4 bases, with 8 bases between them. CDR3 length: 13 amino acids. In nucleotides, the CDR3 is TGTGCCAGCAGTTACAGGGGGGGCACTGAAGCTTTCTTT. Protein product: CASSYRGGTEAFF.

V and J are TRBV28 and TRBJ1-6; no definite D call. The germline V gene has CDR1 MDHEN and CDR2 SYDVKM. The V gene lost 6 bases and the J gene lost 10 bases, with 22 bases spanning the gap. The CDR3 runs to 16 residues. DNA of the CDR3: TGTGCCAGCAGCCTTCGCCCGGACGGGAAGAGGTCACCCCTCCACTTT. It is translated as CASSLRPDGKRSPLHF.

The V gene is TRBV10-3, the J gene TRBJ1-2, with D perhaps TRBD1 (6 bases). The CDR3 has 14 residues. The ends were cut back, 2 bases at V and 6 bases at J, with 13 bases in the middle. CDR1 and CDR2 (germline): ENHRY, SYGVKD. Here the CDR3 reads CAISERGGANGYTF. The CDR3 region has the DNA TGTGCCATCAGTGAGAGGGGGGGCGCGAATGGCTACACCTTC.

The V call is TRBV18, the J call TRBJ1-2; 8 bases map to TRBD1. The germline V gene encodes CDR1 KGHSH and CDR2 LQKENI. The CDR3 spans 14 residues. V gave up 4 bases and J gave up 4 bases; unmatched junction bases: 5. CDR3 nucleotides: TGTGCCAGCTCACGGGGACAGGCGCCCTATGGCTACACCTTC. Translation: CASSRGQAPYGYTF.

This chain uses TRBV4-2 with TRBJ1-5; 7 positions agree with TRBD1. The CDR3 loop spans 18 amino acids. V shed 0 bases and J 0 bases; nucleotides not matched to a gene: 8. Germline lookup yields CDR1 LGHNA and CDR2 YNFKEQ. DNA of the CDR3: TGTGCCAGCAGCCAAGATGTAACAGGGGCCTATAGCAATCAGCCCCAGCATTTT. Translating it yields CASSQDVTGAYSNQPQHF.

This clone was recorded once. V usage is TRBV9 and J usage is TRBJ2-7, with D perhaps TRBD1 (6 bases). V gave up 0 bases and J gave up 2 bases, with 15 bases separating them. This CDR3 comprises 16 residues. Germline assignment: CDR1 SGDLS and CDR2 YYNGEE. The CDR3 is CASSVDPTGPAYEQYF. The CDR3 nucleotides read TGTGCCAGCAGCGTAGATCCAACAGGGCCGGCCTACGAGCAGTACTTC.